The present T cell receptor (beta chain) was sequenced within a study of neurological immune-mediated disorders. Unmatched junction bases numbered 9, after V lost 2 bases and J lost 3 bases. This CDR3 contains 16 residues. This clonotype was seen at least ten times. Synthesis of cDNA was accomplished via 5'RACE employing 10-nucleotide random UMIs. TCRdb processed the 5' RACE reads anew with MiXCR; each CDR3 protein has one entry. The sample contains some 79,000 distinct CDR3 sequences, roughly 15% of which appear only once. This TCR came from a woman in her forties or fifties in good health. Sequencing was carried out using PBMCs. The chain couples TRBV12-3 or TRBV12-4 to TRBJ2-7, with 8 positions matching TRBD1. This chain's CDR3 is CASSLRQGTPFYEQYF. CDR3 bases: TGTGCCAGCAGTTTAAGACAGGGGACTCCTTTCTACGAGCAGTACTTC.